This is a list of T cell receptor beta chains from one sample in a study of cytomegalovirus exposure and HLA in healthy donors. This table comes from immunoSEQ multiplex PCR, and its TCRdb copy is limited to in-frame clones, with some not included. The sample lists some 140,000 clones, 70% to 80% occurring once. The sequenced material came from PBMCs. The receptors originated from a man younger than 40 in good health and CMV-seropositive. The CDR3 runs from the conserved cysteine through the conserved F or W. A D gene is named only where the DNA matches it firmly. Clone size is stated in some rows and not others, as once, few, many or a class when expanded.

size	V	J	D	CDR3	DNA
once	TRBV7-9	TRBJ1-1	.	CASSYNREGDTEAFF	TGTGCCAGCAGCTACAACAGGGAGGGGGACACTGAAGCTTTCTTT
.	TRBV4-1	TRBJ1-4	.	CASSQMGTGVEKLFF	TGCGCCAGCAGCCAGATGGGAACGGGGGTGGAAAAACTGTTTTTT
once	TRBV29-1	TRBJ1-5	.	CSVDGQHNQPQHF	TGCAGCGTTGACGGACAGCATAATCAGCCCCAGCATTTT
.	TRBV6-1	TRBJ1-2	TRBD1	CASSEQAGGGYGYTF	TGTGCCAGCAGTGAACAAGCAGGGGGAGGATATGGCTACACCTTC
.	TRBV28	TRBJ1-5	TRBD1	CASKYGTGGQPQHF	TGTGCCAGCAAGTACGGGACAGGGGGACAGCCCCAGCATTTT
once	TRBV7-9	TRBJ2-7	TRBD2	CASSYTGTSAYEQYF	TGTGCCAGCAGTTATACCGGGACTAGCGCTTACGAGCAGTACTTC
.	TRBV7-8	TRBJ2-1	TRBD2	CASSLVGRGIAGVWYNEQFF	TGTGCCAGCAGCTTAGTTGGCAGGGGTATAGCGGGAGTATGGTACAATGAGCAGTTCTTC
.	TRBV30	TRBJ2-1	.	CAWSAGAGYNEQFF	TGTGCCTGGAGTGCAGGAGCGGGTTACAATGAGCAGTTCTTC
few	TRBV4-1	TRBJ2-7	TRBD1	CASSHPETGLYYEQYF	TGCGCCAGCAGCCACCCCGAGACAGGGCTGTACTACGAGCAGTACTTC
.	TRBV7-9	TRBJ2-1	TRBD2	CASSLESFSGTVAYNEQFF	TGTGCCAGCAGCTTAGAATCCTTTAGCGGGACTGTAGCCTACAATGAGCAGTTCTTC
.	TRBV10-1	TRBJ2-3	.	CASREDRYYLPPDTQYF	TGCGCCAGCCGCGAAGACCGATACTACCTCCCCCCAGATACGCAGTATTTT
.	TRBV11-2	TRBJ2-3	.	CATQELSDTQYF	TGTGCCACCCAAGAACTGTCAGATACGCAGTATTTT
.	TRBV28	TRBJ1-1	TRBD1	CASREQGAGLEAFF	TGTGCCAGCAGGGAACAGGGGGCAGGCCTTGAAGCTTTCTTT
.	TRBV7-9	TRBJ2-7	TRBD2	CASSRPGLASYEQYF	TGTGCCAGCAGCCGTCCGGGACTAGCATCCTACGAGCAGTACTTC
once	TRBV21-1	TRBJ2-3	.	CASSKVRSSGRRADTQYF	TGTGCCAGCAGCAAAGTTAGGTCAAGCGGGAGAAGGGCAGATACGCAGTATTTT
.	TRBV6-6	TRBJ2-5	.	CASSLPGGETQYF	TGTGCCAGCAGTTTGCCGGGTGGGGAGACCCAGTACTTC
.	TRBV6-1	TRBJ2-3	TRBD2	CASSETIAGGPADTQYF	TGTGCCAGCAGTGAAACAATAGCGGGAGGGCCAGCAGATACGCAGTATTTT
.	TRBV4-2	TRBJ2-7	.	CASSQGAYFSGEQYF	TGTGCCAGCAGCCAAGGGGCCTACTTCTCGGGGGAGCAGTACTTC
few	TRBV5-1	TRBJ2-7	.	CASKEGANSYEQYF	TGCGCCAGCAAGGAGGGTGCAAACTCCTACGAGCAGTACTTC
.	TRBV28	TRBJ1-1	.	CASSSVVPYKGYNTEAFF	TGTGCCAGCAGTTCCGTGGTCCCCTATAAGGGGTATAACACTGAAGCTTTCTTT
.	TRBV7-3	TRBJ2-2	TRBD1	CASSLSGTGAGELFF	TGTGCCAGCAGCCTATCCGGGACAGGGGCCGGGGAGCTGTTTTTT
.	TRBV12-2	TRBJ2-5	.	CASRLAGGGETQYF	TGTGCAAGTCGCTTAGCGGGAGGGGGAGAGACCCAGTACTTC
.	TRBV11-2	TRBJ2-3	.	CASSLGHRDLDTQYF	TGTGCCAGCAGCTTAGGCCACAGGGATTTAGATACGCAGTATTTT
.	TRBV6-1	TRBJ2-2	.	CASGLIWDTGELFF	TGTGCCAGTGGGCTTATCTGGGACACCGGGGAGCTGTTTTTT
.	TRBV9	TRBJ2-1	TRBD2	CASSVELAGGEQFF	TGTGCCAGCAGCGTAGAGCTAGCGGGAGGGGAGCAGTTCTTC
few	TRBV27	TRBJ2-5	.	CASSYRPGWETQYF	TGTGCCAGCAGTTACCGGCCGGGATGGGAGACCCAGTACTTC
.	TRBV28	TRBJ1-5	TRBD1	CASGTVNQPQHF	TGTGCCAGCGGGACAGTCAATCAGCCCCAGCATTTT
.	TRBV7-8	TRBJ1-5	.	CASSGGGDIGRYSNQPQHF	TGTGCCAGCAGCGGGGGGGGAGATATAGGGAGGTATAGCAATCAGCCCCAGCATTTT
.	TRBV27	TRBJ2-7	.	CASSPVPSKTYEQYF	TGTGCCAGCAGCCCGGTCCCTAGCAAGACCTACGAGCAGTACTTC